This record concerns one TCR beta chain sequence. V shed 3 bases and J shed 0 bases, with 9 bases lying between them. There are 14 residues in the CDR3. CDR1 is LGHNA and CDR2 is YNFKEQ in the germline V gene. These data originate in a study of identical twins. Each CDR3 protein gets one entry after TCRdb re-called the 5' RACE reads with MiXCR. The table includes fewer than 900,000 distinct CDR3 sequences, approximately 21% detected once. This same sample was also taken into another study, of T cells expressing NK-cell markers.

The TCR sequence derives from a woman aged 18 to 35 in good health. The V call is TRBV4-2, the J call TRBJ2-7; D is unresolved. The sample was PBMCs. The CDR3 region has the DNA TGTGCCAGCAGCCATGGGCAGAACTCCTACGAGCAGTACTTC. It is translated as CASSHGQNSYEQYF.